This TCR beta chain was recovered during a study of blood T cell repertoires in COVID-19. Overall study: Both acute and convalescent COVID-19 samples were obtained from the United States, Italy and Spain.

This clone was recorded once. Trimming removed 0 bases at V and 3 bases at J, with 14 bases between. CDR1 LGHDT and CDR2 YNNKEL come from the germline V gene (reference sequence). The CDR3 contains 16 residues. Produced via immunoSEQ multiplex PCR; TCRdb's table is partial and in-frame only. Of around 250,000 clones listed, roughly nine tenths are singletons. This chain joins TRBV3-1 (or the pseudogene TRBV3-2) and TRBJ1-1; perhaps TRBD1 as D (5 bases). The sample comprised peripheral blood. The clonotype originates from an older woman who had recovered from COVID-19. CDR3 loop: CASSQDARQRYTEAFF. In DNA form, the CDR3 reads TGTGCCAGCAGCCAAGATGCCCGACAGCGTTACACTGAAGCTTTCTTT.